Presented here are 14 T cell receptor beta chains from one specimen sequenced in a study of T cells after yellow fever vaccination (dated by TCRdb to the late 2010s). According to the study, the label for this sample's treatment or condition signals: live attenuated yellow fever vaccine strain. Library prep was done by 5' RACE. Sequencing took place on an Illumina HiSeq 2500. TCRdb reworked the public reads: Q25 trimming with fastp, MiXCR clone assembly, productive beta chains retained. Identical CDR3 protein sequences are pooled into one entry, listed with their most common genes and DNA. Recorded for this sample are around 360,000 distinct CDR3 sequences; approximately 10% of them occurred a single time. The ten largest clones capture less than 20% of the sample. The sequenced sample was PBMCs, obtained on the day of the first yellow fever vaccination. The source of these receptors is a man aged 18 to 35 who received the YFV17D yellow fever vaccine.

This clonotype was seen more than once but under ten times. V is TRBV5-1 and J is TRBJ2-1; tentatively, D is TRBD1 (5 bases). In germline, CDR1 is SGHRS, CDR2 YFSETQ. The CDR3 is made up of 17 amino acids. The ends were cut back, 3 bases at V and 0 bases at J, with 16 bases in the middle. The CDR3 loop is CASSSRQIFSSYNEQFF. CDR3 coding DNA: TGCGCCAGCAGCTCACGACAGATCTTTAGCTCCTACAATGAGCAGTTCTTC.

This clonotype was seen many times. The chain combines TRBV11-2 with TRBJ1-2, with TRBD1 matching over 8 bases. The trim removed 3 bases at V and 7 bases at J, leaving 7 bases unmatched. Per the germline V gene, CDR1 is SGHAT and CDR2 is FQNNGV. This CDR3 is 14 amino acids long. Written as DNA, the CDR3 is TGTGCCAGCAGCTTCGGACAGGGATCGTTTGGCTACACCTTC. It encodes CASSFGQGSFGYTF.

This clonotype has only a few counts. The V and J genes are TRBV7-2 and TRBJ2-2, with 8 bases lining up with TRBD2. V was clipped by 7 bases and J by 4 bases; unmatched bases: 8. CDR3 length equals 15 residues. Germline values: CDR1 SGHTA, CDR2 FQGNSA. CDR3 DNA: TGTGCCAGCACCACCGGACTAGCTCTCACCGGGGAGCTGTTTTTT. The encoded protein is CASTTGLALTGELFF.

V and J are TRBV28 and TRBJ2-2; D uncertain. Germline V gene lookup returns CDR1 MDHEN and CDR2 SYDVKM. V was clipped by 3 bases and J by 8 bases, with 19 bases between them. The CDR3 has 16 amino acids. The CDR3 nucleotides read TGTGCCAGCAGTTTCCTTCCGACCGAAACCCTAGGGGAGCTGTTTTTT. Protein product: CASSFLPTETLGELFF.

V is TRBV6-5 and J is TRBJ1-2, with 7 bases identical to TRBD1. The CDR3 has 16 amino acids. V was clipped by 6 bases and J by 1 base; unmatched bases: 11. Germline lookup yields CDR1 MNHEY and CDR2 SVGAGI. CDR3 nucleotide sequence: TGTGCCAGCAGCCCCGGCGACAGGGTGGATAACTATGGCTACACCTTC. Residues: CASSPGDRVDNYGYTF.

This clonotype was counted between two and nine times. The CDR3 region is CASSSGQLGRAFF. The CDR3, as DNA: TGTGCCAGCAGCTCCGGACAGCTCGGTAGAGCTTTCTTT. V gene TRBV7-2 combines with J gene TRBJ1-1, with a possible D match to TRBD1 (6 bases). The V gene's germline CDR1 is SGHTA and CDR2 FQGNSA. With 4 bases removed from V and 10 bases from J, the gap between germline ends came to 16 bases. The length of the CDR3 is 13 residues.

The V and J genes are TRBV29-1 and TRBJ2-6, with D perhaps TRBD2 (6 bases). There are 14 residues in the CDR3. V gave up 3 bases and J gave up 2 bases, with 8 bases separating them. The germline CDR1 and CDR2 sequences are SQVTM and ANQGSEA. DNA for the CDR3: TGCAGCGTTGACGGGGGAGCTGGGGCCAACGTCCTGACTTTC. This encodes CSVDGGAGANVLTF.

In its sample, this clonotype was seen a few times. The chain recombines TRBV18 with TRBJ2-7; D call uncertain. In germline, CDR1 is KGHSH, CDR2 LQKENI. Trimming removed 5 bases from V and 4 bases from J, with 12 bases in between. There are 13 residues in the CDR3. CDR3 sequence reads: CASSSRSEYEQYV. In DNA form, the CDR3 reads TGTGCCAGCTCATCAAGAAGCGAATACGAGCAGTACGTC.

The gene calls are TRBV4-3 and TRBJ2-1, with 8 bases lining up with TRBD2. J gave up 4 bases and V 1 base, and 3 bases lay outside the gene matches. The germline V gene encodes CDR1 LGHNA and CDR2 YSLEER. The CDR3 has 15 residues. CDR3 DNA: TGCGCCAGCAGCCAAGTACTAGCGGTGTACAATGAGCAGTTCTTC. It yields the protein CASSQVLAVYNEQFF.

This clonotype was observed many times. This chain joins TRBV7-2 and TRBJ2-3; D is possibly TRBD1 (5 bases). Germline V lookup: CDR1 SGHTA, CDR2 FQGNSA. CDR3 length: 14 residues. The ends were cut back, 3 bases at V and 4 bases at J, with 11 bases in the middle. As DNA, the CDR3 is TGTGCCAGCAGCTTGCGCAGGGCCCCAGATACGCAGTATTTT. Encoded protein: CASSLRRAPDTQYF.

This clonotype was seen ten or more times. The V gene is TRBV4-1, the J gene TRBJ2-7; 10 positions agree with TRBD2. Looked up from germline, CDR1 is MGHRA and CDR2 is YSYEKL. V was pared by 0 bases and J by 6 bases, with 11 bases of the junction left unmatched. The CDR3 extends over 17 amino acids. The DNA for the CDR3 is TGCGCCAGCAGCCAAGAAGGGAAAACTAGCGGGAAAACCGAGCAGTACTTC. This encodes CASSQEGKTSGKTEQYF.

This clonotype was counted a few times. V gene TRBV24-1 combines with J gene TRBJ2-5; unclear D gene. V was clipped by 1 base and J by 5 bases, with 1 base between them. The CDR3 covers 11 residues. Germline assignment: CDR1 KGHDR and CDR2 SFDVKD. Here the CDR3 reads CATSDFETQYF. DNA of the CDR3: TGTGCCACCAGTGATTTTGAGACCCAGTACTTC.

This clonotype turned up a few times. The chain recombines TRBV7-8 with TRBJ2-1; D tentatively fits TRBD1 or TRBD2 (5 bases each). Looked up from germline, CDR1 is SGHVS and CDR2 is FQNEAQ. The CDR3 has 16 amino acids. Trimming removed 5 bases from V and 7 bases from J, with 21 bases in between. The CDR3 region has the DNA TGTGCCAGCAGCCTTATTCGAGGGGCAATAGGTAATGAGCAGTTCTTC. Translated: CASSLIRGAIGNEQFF.

CDR3 nucleotide sequence: TGTGCCAGCAGTAGGGGGCCCGAGCAGTACTTC. As protein: CASSRGPEQYF. The rearrangement joins TRBV12-3 or TRBV12-4 to TRBJ2-7; 7 nucleotides agree with TRBD1. V gave up 5 bases and J gave up 6 bases; unmatched junction bases: 1. The CDR3 runs 11 residues.